This T cell receptor beta chain was profiled in a study of blood T cells in healthy people across ages. This clonotype was detected only a few times. Combining a sample-barcoded 5' primer with a J-beta primer mix, a second PCR ran for 7 to 11 cycles. A 12-random-nucleotide template-switch adaptor tagged each cDNA molecule. TCRdb re-derived calls from the 5' RACE reads in MiXCR, one entry per CDR3 protein. The table has hundreds of thousands of distinct CDR3 sequences, more than 40% seen once. V lost 6 bases and J lost 2, with 11 bases in between. The CDR3 consists of 13 residues. The V gene's germline CDR1 is MDHEN and CDR2 SYDVKM.

The specimen sequenced was blood. The chain uses TRBV28 and TRBJ2-7; unclear D gene. The sequence was obtained from a woman aged 60-75 years in good health. The CDR3 DNA reads TGTGCCAGCAGCCAGCTGGTCACCTACGAGCAGTACTTC. Encoded protein: CASSQLVTYEQYF.